This TCR beta chain was obtained from a study of T cell responses to AZD1222 COVID-19 vaccine (dated by TCRdb to 2020 to 2022). In the study overall: AZD1222 recipients with second doses at about 4 weeks or about 12 weeks were pooled, because spike-specific TCR depth and breadth did not differ between schedules. Trial participants were enrolled by age into subgroups of 18-55, 56-69 and 70-plus years, and 148, 28 and 57 TCR-sequenced participants, respectively, were included in these subgroups. TCR sequencing covered 233 trial participants: 200 to 220 given two doses of AZD1222 and about 26 given two doses of MenACWY control vaccine. What the authors observed across the whole study: A significant rise in spike-specific TCR breadth and depth was observed after two AZD1222 doses relative to day 0 and relative to MenACWY recipients. The 56-69-year group was small, and its depth increase did not reach significance, likely because of low power. Because no day 14 peak-response samples were available, the repertoires could be characterized only after the peak T cell response. Only a handful of AZD1222 recipients were SARS-CoV-2 seropositive at baseline, limiting conclusions about previously exposed vaccinees. Most participants were white British and females outnumbered males, and the authors suggested that clonal diversity may have been underestimated. The whole spike protein was spanned by vaccine-associated CD4 TCRs, and dominant responses were seen in regions 160-218 and 743-854. Reportedly, close to half of the unique spike-specific TCRs recognized epitopes lying outside the regions that are mutated in the B.1.351 and B.1.1.7 variants.

This clone was recorded only once. There is no known antigen for this receptor. One end of the junction is discordant with germline, which a read error may explain. The CDR3 sequence holds 15 residues, the cysteine and phenylalanine included. The kept DNA is CDR3 alone, 45 bases in frame from the first base. CDR1 and CDR2 were assigned from the germline V gene as MGHDK and SYGVNS. The time point label corresponds to: baseline before first vaccination. Vaccinee samples were obtained from the UK trials COV001 and COV002, which included a single-blind randomized controlled phase 2/3 trial of AZD1222 (ChAdOx1 nCoV-19) in healthy adults. For TCRbeta chain sequencing, PBMC samples from trial participants were taken at day 0 and at day 28 after the second dose. The CDR3 regions of human TCRbeta chains were subjected to immunosequencing. The original pipeline was this. Repertoire TCRs were checked for matches against a reference library of SARS-CoV-2-specific TCRs that had been generated using the MIRA antigen-specificity platform. Breadth was defined as the fraction of unique TCRs that were SARS-CoV-2-associated, and depth was defined as the fraction of total T cells that were SARS-CoV-2-associated. Using the MIRA data, each spike-specific TCR was mapped to the spike region that the TCR reacts to and placed in a CD4 or CD8 class. Log10-transformed breadth and depth values were compared by one-way ANOVA with Sidak's multiple comparisons tests. As stored in TCRdb, this immuneACCESS dataset retains in-frame rearrangements with V and J assigned. A fraction of the clones does not appear; measured against another copy, unresolved V genes explain less than half of the discrepancy, and the remainder lacks a known reason. V and J calls and clone size come straight from that table; D and trimming were deduced from the DNA. This sample has about 92,000 clones in its table, and roughly 93% of those were observed once. Together, the top ten hold 22% of the sample.

The material sequenced was peripheral blood, taken on day 0 of AZD1222 vaccination. The chain is assembled from TRBV25-1 and TRBJ1-1; TRBD1 aligns with 7 central bases. The sequence was collected from an adult in good health. The CDR3 has the sequence CASSKYRQGNTEAFF. The nucleotide sequence reads TGTGCCAGCAGTAAATATAGACAGGGGAACACTGAAGCTTTCTTT. Supplemented by the reference TRBV25-1 and TRBJ1-1 proteins around the CDR3, the complete variable domain is EADIYQTPRYLVIGTGKKITLECSQTMGHDKMYWYQQDPGMELHLIHYSYGVNSTEKGDLSSESTVSRIRTEHFPLTLESARPSHTSQYLCASSKYRQGNTEAFFGQGTRLTVV.